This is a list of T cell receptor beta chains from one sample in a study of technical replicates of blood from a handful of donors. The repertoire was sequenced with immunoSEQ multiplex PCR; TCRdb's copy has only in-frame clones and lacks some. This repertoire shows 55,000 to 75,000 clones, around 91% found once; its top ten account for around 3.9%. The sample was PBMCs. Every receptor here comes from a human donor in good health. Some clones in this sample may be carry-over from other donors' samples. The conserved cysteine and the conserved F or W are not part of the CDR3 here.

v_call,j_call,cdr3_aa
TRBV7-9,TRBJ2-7,ASSLRGTYEQY
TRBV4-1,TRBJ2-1,ASSQVGSRGDEQF
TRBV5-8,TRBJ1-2,ASTLNGAGGSYGYT
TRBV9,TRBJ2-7,ASSADSKVREQY
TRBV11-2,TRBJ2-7,ASSPASGYPPLEQY
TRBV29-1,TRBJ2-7,SVKGASYEQY
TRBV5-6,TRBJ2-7,ASSLSSGEQY
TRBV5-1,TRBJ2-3,ASSLALVAGADTQY
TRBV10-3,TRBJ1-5,AISETDRRSNQPQH
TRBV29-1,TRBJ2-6,SVHHSGANVLT
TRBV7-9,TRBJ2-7,ASSGQGAYEQY
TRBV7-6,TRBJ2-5,ASSLPFGGAGGETQY
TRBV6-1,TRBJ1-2,ASRGTGGAAGYT
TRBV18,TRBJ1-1,ASSPEEKQGQGPEAF
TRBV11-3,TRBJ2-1,ASSKAGGYNEQF
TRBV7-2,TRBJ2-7,ASSLGENSYEQY